This record looks at one T cell receptor (beta chain) sequence and its context. Its antigen remains undetermined. Base qualities are not recorded, but no much larger clone differs from it by a single base. TCR CDR3 regions were amplified from genomic DNA by multiplex PCR using the deep immunoSEQ assay. Extracted genomic DNA from each cell subset was spread evenly across all wells of several immunoSEQ 96-well plates, with each plate serving as a replicate. For sorted subsets, about 200 ng genomic DNA, equal to about 30,000 T cell genomes, was loaded into each replicate PCR. Purified libraries were measured with a Qubit 3.0 fluorometer, size-checked on a Bioanalyzer 2100, and measured again with the KAPA Library Quantification kit. Each immunoSEQ 96-well plate was sequenced on its own single-read 150-cycle Illumina NextSeq 550 flow cell. In the authors' own workflow: Because only junctional sequences without quality scores were contained in the immunoSEQ output, filtering matching that applied to full-length reads could not be performed. Sequences were annotated with PyIR, a Python wrapper for IgBLAST v1.9, using IMGT germline references to assign V/J genes and CDR3. Any read was removed if the V/J assignment was weak (E-value above 1e-6), the CDR3 was missing, or the read contained stop codons, out-of-frame junctions, or ambiguous translated residues. A V3J clonotype was defined by an identical inferred V gene, J gene, and CDR3 amino acid sequence. The percentage overlap between two repertoires was calculated by dividing the number of shared unique clonotypes by the size of the smaller repertoire. RTK rarefaction, the Chao1 estimator, and Recon v2.1 estimates of unobserved clonotypes were used to assess repertoire richness. Generation probabilities for all TCRbeta clonotypes obtained by the gDNA method from a handful of donors were computed using OLGA. TCRdb's version of the immuneACCESS table is confined to in-frame rearrangements and falls short of the full clone set. An unresolved V gene accounts for under half of the shortfall where checked; the remainder is of unknown origin. That table gives V, J and clone size, and the DNA gave D and trimming. The sample table records 2 million to 2.5 million clones; 90% to 95% of these occur just once. Jointly, the top ten make up 0.39% of the sample.

Sequences SEHNR (CDR1) and FQNEAQ (CDR2) are obtained from the germline V gene (reference sequence). The V and J ends are trimmed by 4 bases and 13 bases, leaving 11 bases between them. Spanning cysteine to phenylalanine, the CDR3 consists of 11 amino acids. Only CDR3 DNA is held: 33 bases, read in frame from base 1. The data belong to a study of shared clonotypes between healthy human individuals (dated by TCRdb to 2020 to 2021). General notes on the study: A few men and two women, aged 18 to 49 years, made up the cohort. For each donor, CD4 naive and CD4 memory were each run on three plates, CD8 naive on two plates, and CD8 memory on one plate. To estimate repertoire size and how much clonotype sharing occurs between individuals, the study deeply sequenced the blood TCR repertoires of 5 or 6 healthy adults. Different laboratories and diverse techniques were used to prepare libraries and sequence TCR repertoires, to increase sequencing depth and limit assay-specific biases. Leukapheresis yielded between about 0.9 and 9.5 billion PBMCs per donor. What the study reported, not specific to this receptor: The genetic and exposure-history diversity represented was limited by the small number of donors. Compared with non-shared clonotypes, clonotypes shared by all four sorted-subset donors had higher generation probabilities. Sampling was restricted to blood, and TCR repertoires in tissues likely differ from the TCR repertoires found in blood. Pairwise subsampling indicated that sequencing depth was expected to affect the degree of clonotype sharing among donors. Naive subsets generally had larger estimated clonotype richness than memory subsets did. Even with the large sequencing depth, rarefaction of the sorted-subset datasets indicated that sequencing was incomplete. When a handful of donors were compared, the shared fraction of clonotypes was about 5.2% for naive CD4, around 4% for naive CD8, 2% to 2.5% for memory CD4, and approximately 0.4% for memory CD8.

Healthy HIV-negative adults with no recently reported acute infections or vaccinations were included as donors. Every donor was a Caucasian adult residing in Nashville, Tennessee, USA. CD4+ T cells were enriched through magnetic negative selection, after which naive cells were positively selected on CD45RA and the remaining negative fraction served as the memory subset. After blood collection by leukapheresis, PBMCs were isolated using Ficoll-Histopaque density gradient centrifugation and then cryopreserved in the vapor phase of liquid nitrogen. Purity and quantity of every magnetically sorted T cell population were checked by analytical flow cytometry. Genomic DNA was isolated from every sorted fraction and measured by UV absorbance on a Nanodrop 2000c.

The clonotype originates from a man between 18 and 29 years old in good health. Some clones in this sample may be carry-over from other donors' samples. The rearrangement combines TRBV7-9 with TRBJ2-1, with the D gene call left open. Sequenced input: naive CD4+ T cells from PBMCs. Explained via the paper, the cell subset or site label denotes: CD45RA+ positively selected. The DNA is TGTGCCAGCAGCTACTTGCAGTTTCAGTTCTTC. The encoded protein is CASSYLQFQFF.